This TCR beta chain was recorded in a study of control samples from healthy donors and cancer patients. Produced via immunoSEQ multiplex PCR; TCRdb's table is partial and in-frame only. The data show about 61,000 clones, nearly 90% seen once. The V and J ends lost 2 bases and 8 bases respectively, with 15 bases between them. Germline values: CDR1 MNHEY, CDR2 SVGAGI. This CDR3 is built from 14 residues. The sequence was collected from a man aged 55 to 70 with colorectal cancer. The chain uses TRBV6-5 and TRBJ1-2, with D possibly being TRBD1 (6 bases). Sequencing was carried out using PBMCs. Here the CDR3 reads CASSYGLDRGGYTF. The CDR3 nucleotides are TGTGCCAGCAGTTACGGGTTGGACAGAGGGGGCTACACCTTC.